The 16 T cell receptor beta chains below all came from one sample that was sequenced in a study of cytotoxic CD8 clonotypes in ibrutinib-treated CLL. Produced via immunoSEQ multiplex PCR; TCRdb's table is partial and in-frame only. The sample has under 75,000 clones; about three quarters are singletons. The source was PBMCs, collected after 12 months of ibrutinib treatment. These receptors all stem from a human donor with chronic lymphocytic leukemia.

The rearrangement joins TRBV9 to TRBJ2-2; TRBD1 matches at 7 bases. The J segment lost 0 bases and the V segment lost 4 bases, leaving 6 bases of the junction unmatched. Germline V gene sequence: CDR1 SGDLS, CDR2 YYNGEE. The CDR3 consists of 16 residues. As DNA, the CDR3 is TGTGCCAGCAGCCCCCGGACAGGCGCGAACACCGGGGAGCTGTTTTTT. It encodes CASSPRTGANTGELFF.

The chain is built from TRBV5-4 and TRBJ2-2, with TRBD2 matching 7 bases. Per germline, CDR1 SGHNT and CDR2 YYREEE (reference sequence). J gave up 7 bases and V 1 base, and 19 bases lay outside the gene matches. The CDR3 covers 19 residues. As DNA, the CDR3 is TGTGCCAGCAGCTTGATCATCGCGGGAGTCCCCCAGGGTGGCGGGGAGCTGTTTTTT. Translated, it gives CASSLIIAGVPQGGGELFF.

As DNA, the CDR3 is TGCGCCAGCAGCCCCTACGAGGCGGGACAGCCACCTCTGTATGGCTACACCTTC. Protein: CASSPYEAGQPPLYGYTF. The rearrangement links TRBV5-1 to TRBJ1-2; 7 bases fit TRBD1. Germline CDR1 is SGHRS and CDR2 is YFSETQ. V lost 4 bases and J lost 5; bases outside the gene matches: 20. The CDR3 consists of 18 residues.

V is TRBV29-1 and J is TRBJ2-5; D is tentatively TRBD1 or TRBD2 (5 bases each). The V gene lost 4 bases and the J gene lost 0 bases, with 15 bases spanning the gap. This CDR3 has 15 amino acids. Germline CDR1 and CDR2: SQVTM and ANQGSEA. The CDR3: CSVGDWGPNQETQYF. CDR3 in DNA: TGCAGCGTTGGGGATTGGGGACCCAACCAAGAGACCCAGTACTTC.

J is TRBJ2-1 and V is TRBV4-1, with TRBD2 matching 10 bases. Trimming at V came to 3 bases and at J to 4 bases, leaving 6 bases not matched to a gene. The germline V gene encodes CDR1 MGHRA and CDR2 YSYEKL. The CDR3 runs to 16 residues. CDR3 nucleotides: TGCGCCAGCAGCCAGACGCCGGGACTAGCGTACAATGAGCAGTTCTTC. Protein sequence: CASSQTPGLAYNEQFF.

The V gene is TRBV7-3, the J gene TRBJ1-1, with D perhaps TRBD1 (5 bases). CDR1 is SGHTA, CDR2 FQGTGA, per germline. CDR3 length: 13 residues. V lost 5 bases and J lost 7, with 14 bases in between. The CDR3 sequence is CASSPMRGDEAFF. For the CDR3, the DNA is TGTGCCAGCAGCCCTATGCGGGGGGATGAAGCTTTCTTT.

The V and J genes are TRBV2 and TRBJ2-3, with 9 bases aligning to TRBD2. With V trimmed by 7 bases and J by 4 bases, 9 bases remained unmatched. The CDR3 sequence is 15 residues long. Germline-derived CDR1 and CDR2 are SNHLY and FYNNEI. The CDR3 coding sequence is TGTGCCAGCAAGGTACGGCGGGAGGGGTCAGATACGCAGTATTTT. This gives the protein CASKVRREGSDTQYF. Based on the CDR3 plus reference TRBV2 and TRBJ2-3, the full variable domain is EPEVTQTPSHQVTQMGQEVILRCVPISNHLYFYWYRQILGQKVEFLVSFYNNEISEKSEIFDDQFSVERPDGSNFTLKIRSTKLEDSAMYFCASKVRREGSDTQYFGPGTRLTVL.

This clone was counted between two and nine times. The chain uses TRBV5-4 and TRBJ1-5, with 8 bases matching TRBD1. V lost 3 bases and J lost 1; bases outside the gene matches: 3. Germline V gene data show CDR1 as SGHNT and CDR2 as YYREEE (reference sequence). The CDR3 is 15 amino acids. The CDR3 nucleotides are TGTGCCAGCAGCTCGCAGGGGGCAAGCAATCAGCCCCAGCATTTT. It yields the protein CASSSQGASNQPQHF.

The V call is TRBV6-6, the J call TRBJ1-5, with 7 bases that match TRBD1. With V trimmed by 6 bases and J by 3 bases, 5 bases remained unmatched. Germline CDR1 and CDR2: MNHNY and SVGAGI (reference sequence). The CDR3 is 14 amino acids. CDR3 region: CASSFDRVNQPQHF. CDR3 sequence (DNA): TGTGCCAGCAGCTTCGACAGGGTCAATCAGCCCCAGCATTTT.

The CDR3 is CASSQRTGVGTEAFF. The DNA for the CDR3 is TGTGCCAGCAGTCAAAGGACAGGGGTGGGGACTGAAGCTTTCTTT. This chain joins TRBV6-1 and TRBJ1-1; 9 bases fit TRBD1. Germline CDR1 reads MNHNS; CDR2 reads SASEGT. This CDR3 is 15 amino acids long. V shed 5 bases, J shed 5 bases, and the junction held 9 bases outside the gene matches.

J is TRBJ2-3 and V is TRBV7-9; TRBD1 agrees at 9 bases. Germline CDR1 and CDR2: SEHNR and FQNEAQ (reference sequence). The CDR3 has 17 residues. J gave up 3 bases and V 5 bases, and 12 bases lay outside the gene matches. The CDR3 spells CASSPQPGQGITDTQYF. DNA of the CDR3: TGTGCCAGCAGCCCACAGCCGGGACAGGGTATTACAGATACGCAGTATTTT.

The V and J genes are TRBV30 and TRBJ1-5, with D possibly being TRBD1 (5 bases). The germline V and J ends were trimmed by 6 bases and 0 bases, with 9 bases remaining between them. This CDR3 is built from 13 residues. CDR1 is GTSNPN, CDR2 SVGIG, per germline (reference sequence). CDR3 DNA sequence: TGTGCCTGCGGGACCTCTAGCAATCAGCCCCAGCATTTT. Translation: CACGTSSNQPQHF.

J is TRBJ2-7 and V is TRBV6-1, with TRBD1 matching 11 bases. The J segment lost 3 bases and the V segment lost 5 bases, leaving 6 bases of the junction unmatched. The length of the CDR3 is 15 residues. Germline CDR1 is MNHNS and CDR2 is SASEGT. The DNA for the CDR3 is TGTGCCAGCAGTTTTTCCGGGACAGGGGGCTACGAGCAGTACTTC. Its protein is CASSFSGTGGYEQYF.

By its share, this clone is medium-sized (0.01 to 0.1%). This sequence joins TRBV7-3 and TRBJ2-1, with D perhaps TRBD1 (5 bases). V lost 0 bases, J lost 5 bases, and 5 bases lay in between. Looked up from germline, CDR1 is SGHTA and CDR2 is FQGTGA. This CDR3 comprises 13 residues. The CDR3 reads CASSLTGDNEQFF. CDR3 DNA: TGTGCCAGCAGCTTAACAGGGGACAATGAGCAGTTCTTC.

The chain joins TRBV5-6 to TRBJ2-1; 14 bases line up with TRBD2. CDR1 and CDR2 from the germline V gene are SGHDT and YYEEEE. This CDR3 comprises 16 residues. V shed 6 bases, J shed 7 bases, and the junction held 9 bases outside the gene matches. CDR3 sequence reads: CASNAKTSGRGNEQFF. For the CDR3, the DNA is TGTGCCAGCAACGCCAAGACTAGCGGGAGGGGGAATGAGCAGTTCTTC.

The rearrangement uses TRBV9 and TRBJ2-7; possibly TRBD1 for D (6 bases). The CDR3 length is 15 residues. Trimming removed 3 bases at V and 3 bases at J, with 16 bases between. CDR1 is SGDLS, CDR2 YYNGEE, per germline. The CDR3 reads CASSAAGTRDYEQYF. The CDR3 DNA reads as TGTGCCAGCAGCGCAGCCGGGACAAGGGACTACGAGCAGTACTTC.